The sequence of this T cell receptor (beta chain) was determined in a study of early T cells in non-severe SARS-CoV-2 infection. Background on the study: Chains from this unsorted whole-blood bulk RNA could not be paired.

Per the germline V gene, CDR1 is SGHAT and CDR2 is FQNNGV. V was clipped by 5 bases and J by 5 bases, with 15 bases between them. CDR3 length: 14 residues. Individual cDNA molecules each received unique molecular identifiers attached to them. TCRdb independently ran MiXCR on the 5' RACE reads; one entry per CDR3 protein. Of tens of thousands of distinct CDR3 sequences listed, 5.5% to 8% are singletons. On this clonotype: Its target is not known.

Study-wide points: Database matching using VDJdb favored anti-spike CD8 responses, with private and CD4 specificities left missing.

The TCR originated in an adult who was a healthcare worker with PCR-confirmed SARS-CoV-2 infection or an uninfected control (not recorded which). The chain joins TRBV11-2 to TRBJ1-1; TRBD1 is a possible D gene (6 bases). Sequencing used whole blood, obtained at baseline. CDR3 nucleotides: TGTGCCAGCAGCCGTGGCGGGGGGCAAACTGAAGCTTTCTTT. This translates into CASSRGGGQTEAFF.